One and the same sample provided the 6 T cell receptor beta chains below, sequenced in a study of metastatic and nonmetastatic thyroid tumors. MiXCR reprocessed the PCR reads for TCRdb. The data show around 25,000 clones, around 14% seen once. Until they underwent thyroid surgery, no patient had received any treatment. The sequencing input was blood. The source is a female donor with papillary thyroid cancer or a benign thyroid nodule (not recorded which). Some clones in this sample may be carry-over from other donors' samples.

In its sample, this clone was seen many times. The chain links TRBV14 to TRBJ1-1; 9 positions agree with TRBD1. Per germline, CDR1 SGHDN and CDR2 FVKESK. Trimming cost V 0 bases and J 11 bases; bases outside gene matches: 16. The CDR3 length is 17 residues. The CDR3 DNA is TGTGCCAGCAGCCAAGATCGGGTTTGGAGGACAGGGGCCTTCGCTTTCTTT. This gives the protein CASSQDRVWRTGAFAFF.

This clone came up a few times. This chain uses TRBV6-1 with TRBJ2-1, with 10 bases identical to TRBD2. V dropped 4 bases and J dropped 8; count of bases not matched to a gene: 5. The CDR3 contains 14 residues. Germline V gene lookup returns CDR1 MNHNS and CDR2 SASEGT. CDR3: CASSVSSGSDEQFF. The DNA of the CDR3 is TGTGCCAGCAGTGTCTCTAGCGGGAGCGATGAGCAGTTCTTC.

In this sample, this clone turned up many times. The chain links TRBV28 to TRBJ1-2; no clear D. The CDR3 loop spans 12 amino acids. V was cut by 7 bases and J by 7 bases, with 13 bases left in between. The germline V gene has CDR1 MDHEN and CDR2 SYDVKM. CDR3 residues: CASNTDPFGYTF. The CDR3 DNA follows: TGTGCCAGCAATACAGATCCCTTTGGCTACACCTTC.

Many counts were recorded for this clone. This chain links TRBV2 with TRBJ1-2; D unresolved. V lost 7 bases, J lost 0 bases, and 9 bases lay in between. This CDR3 comprises 13 residues. Germline lookup yields CDR1 SNHLY and CDR2 FYNNEI. CDR3 DNA: TGTGCCAGCAACAACGGGGCTAACTATGGCTACACCTTC. Protein sequence: CASNNGANYGYTF.

The chain couples TRBV5-6 to TRBJ2-5; D tentatively fits TRBD1 or TRBD2 (5 bases each). CDR3 size: 15 residues. Germline V CDR1 and CDR2: SGHDT, YYEEEE. CDR3 protein: CDRTPAGTAQETQYF. The CDR3 DNA reads as TGTGACAGAACCCCCGCCGGGACGGCCCAAGAGACCCAGTACTTC.

As DNA, the CDR3 is TGTGCCAGCAGTCCGATGAGACGCGGTGGGACAGGCCCTTCCTACGAGCAGTACTTC. Protein sequence: CASSPMRRGGTGPSYEQYF. The chain carries TRBV6-2 or TRBV6-3 and TRBJ2-7, with TRBD1 identical over 8 bases. The CDR3 runs 19 residues. The junction had 19 bases not matched to a gene; V was cut back by 5 bases and J by 1 base. Germline assignment: CDR1 MNHEY and CDR2 SVGEGT.